The 4 T cell receptor beta chains listed next were all sequenced from one sample in a study of identifying expanded T cells in peripheral blood. The data were produced by immunoSEQ multiplex PCR, yet TCRdb's version contains in-frame clones alone and is incomplete. The repertoire holds 50,000 to 60,000 clones, with roughly 82% as singletons. Sequenced material: blood. These receptors all come from a person aged 18 to 75 in good health.

In its sample, this clone was seen once. The CDR3 spells CASSQEPLQGPDTEAFF. CDR3 in DNA: TGCGCCAGCAGCCAAGAACCATTACAGGGGCCAGACACTGAAGCTTTCTTT. V usage is TRBV4-3 and J usage is TRBJ1-1; 7 positions match TRBD1. The V segment lost 0 bases and the J segment 3 bases; nucleotides outside the gene matches: 10. CDR1 and CDR2 from the germline V gene are LGHNA and YSLEER. The CDR3 covers 17 residues.

In this sample, this clone turned up a few times. This rearrangement joins TRBV7-9 to TRBJ1-2; 7 bases agree with TRBD1. The CDR3 has 14 amino acids. Trimming cost V 1 base and J 6 bases; bases outside gene matches: 5. Germline CDR1 reads SEHNR; CDR2 reads FQNEAQ (reference sequence). The CDR3 loop reads CASSLVGGADGYTF. CDR3 bases: TGTGCCAGCAGCTTAGTAGGGGGCGCGGATGGCTACACCTTC.

This clone has more than one count but fewer than ten. V and J are TRBV7-9 and TRBJ1-1, with a possible D match to TRBD1 (6 bases). This CDR3 spans 15 amino acids. CDR1 is SEHNR and CDR2 is FQNEAQ in the germline V gene (reference sequence). With 4 bases removed from V and 4 bases from J, the gap between germline ends came to 16 bases. CDR3 protein: CASSSITGIGTEAFF. The CDR3, as DNA: TGTGCCAGCAGCTCAATAACAGGGATCGGCACTGAAGCTTTCTTT.

The chain employs TRBV7-9 and TRBJ1-2, with D unresolved. The CDR3 runs to 13 residues. Germline V gene sequence: CDR1 SEHNR, CDR2 FQNEAQ (reference sequence). Trimming took 0 bases from V and 8 from J, leaving 10 bases between them. DNA for the CDR3: TGTGCCAGCAGCTTAGCGGGGTTCCGGGGCTACACCTTC. This gives the protein CASSLAGFRGYTF.